This T cell receptor (beta chain) was profiled in a study of PD-1 blockade in classical Hodgkin lymphoma. Study-level findings and limits: Underlying causes for the observed repertoire differences were not defined, possibly disease activity or prior therapy. Complete responders matched newly diagnosed patients in baseline diversity.

The method was immunoSEQ multiplex PCR; TCRdb's version includes in-frame clones alone and lacks a portion of them. The data contain some 15,000 clones, around 82% of them singletons. Brentuximab vedotin exposure varied, and every patient relapsed after autologous stem cell transplantation. Under best response, outcomes were complete response, partial response or progressive disease. Germline V gene sequence: CDR1 LGHNT, CDR2 FRNRAP. V was clipped by 3 bases and J by 2 bases; unmatched bases: 9. This CDR3 contains 17 residues. Details on this clone: As yet, its antigen is unknown.

The sequencing here drew on peripheral blood mononuclear cells (PBMCs), taken at baseline. This sequence was found in a human donor with classical Hodgkin lymphoma. The chain couples TRBV12-5 to TRBJ1-2, with 10 positions matching TRBD1. The CDR3 DNA sequence: TGTGCTAGTGGTTTCATCAAGGGACAGGGGAAAAACTATGGCTACACCTTC. This encodes CASGFIKGQGKNYGYTF.